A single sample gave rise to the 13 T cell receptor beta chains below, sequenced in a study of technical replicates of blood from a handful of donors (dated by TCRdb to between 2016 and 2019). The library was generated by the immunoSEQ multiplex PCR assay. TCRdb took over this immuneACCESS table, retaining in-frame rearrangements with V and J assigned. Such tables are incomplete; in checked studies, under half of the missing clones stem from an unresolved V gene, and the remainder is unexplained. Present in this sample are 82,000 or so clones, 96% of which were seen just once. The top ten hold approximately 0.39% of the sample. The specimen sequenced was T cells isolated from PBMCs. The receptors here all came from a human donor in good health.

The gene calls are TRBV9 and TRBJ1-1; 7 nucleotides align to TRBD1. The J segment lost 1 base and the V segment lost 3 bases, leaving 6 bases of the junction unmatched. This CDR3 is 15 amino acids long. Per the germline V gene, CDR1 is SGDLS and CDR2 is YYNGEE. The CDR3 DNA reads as TGTGCCAGCAGCGCTGTACAGGGGAGGAACACTGAAGCTTTCTTT. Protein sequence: CASSAVQGRNTEAFF.

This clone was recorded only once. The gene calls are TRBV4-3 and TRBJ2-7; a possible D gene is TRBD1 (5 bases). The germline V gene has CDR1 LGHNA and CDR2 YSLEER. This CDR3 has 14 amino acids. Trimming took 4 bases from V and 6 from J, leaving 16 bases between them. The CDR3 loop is CASSLSGGAREQYF. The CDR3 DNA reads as TGCGCCAGCAGCCTATCAGGTGGGGCGCGCGAGCAGTACTTC.

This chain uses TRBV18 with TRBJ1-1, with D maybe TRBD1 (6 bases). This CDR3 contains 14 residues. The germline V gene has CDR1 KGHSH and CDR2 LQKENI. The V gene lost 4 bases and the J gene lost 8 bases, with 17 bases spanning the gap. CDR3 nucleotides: TGTGCCAGCTCACTAACAGGGATGGCCTTGGAAGCTTTCTTT. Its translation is CASSLTGMALEAFF.

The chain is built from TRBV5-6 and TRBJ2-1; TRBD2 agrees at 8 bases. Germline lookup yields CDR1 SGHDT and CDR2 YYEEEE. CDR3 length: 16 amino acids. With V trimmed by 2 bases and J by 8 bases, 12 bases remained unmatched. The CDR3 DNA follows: TGTGCCAGCAGCTTAAACGGGAGGGCACGAGTGTATGAGCAGTTCTTC. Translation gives CASSLNGRARVYEQFF.

As DNA, the CDR3 is TGTGCCAGCAGCCCGAATGCTATAGCAGGGGTTCAAGATGGCTACACCTTC. Translated: CASSPNAIAGVQDGYTF. The V gene is TRBV5-5, the J gene TRBJ1-2, with TRBD1 as a possible D gene (6 bases). Trimming cost V 4 bases and J 6 bases, with 25 bases left between them. The CDR3 extends over 17 amino acids. The germline V gene encodes CDR1 SGHKS and CDR2 YYEKEE (reference sequence).

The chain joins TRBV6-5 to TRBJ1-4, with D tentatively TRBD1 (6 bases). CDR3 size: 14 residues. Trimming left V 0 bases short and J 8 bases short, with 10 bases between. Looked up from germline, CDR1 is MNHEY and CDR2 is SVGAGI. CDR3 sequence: CASSYSQGKEKLFF. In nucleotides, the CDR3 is TGTGCCAGCAGTTACTCCCAGGGGAAAGAAAAACTGTTTTTT.

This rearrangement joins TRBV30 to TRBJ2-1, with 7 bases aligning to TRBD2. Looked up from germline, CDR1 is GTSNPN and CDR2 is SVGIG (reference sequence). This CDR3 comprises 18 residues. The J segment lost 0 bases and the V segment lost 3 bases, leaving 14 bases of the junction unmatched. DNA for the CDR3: TGTGCCTGGAGCGGAAGCTTTGGCGGGAGAGGCTCCTACAATGAGCAGTTCTTC. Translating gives CAWSGSFGGRGSYNEQFF.

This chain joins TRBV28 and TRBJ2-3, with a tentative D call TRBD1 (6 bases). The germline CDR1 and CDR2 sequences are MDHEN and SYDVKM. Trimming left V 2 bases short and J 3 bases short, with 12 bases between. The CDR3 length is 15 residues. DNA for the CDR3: TGTGCCAGCAGTTTACTGAGGGGGTCAACAGATACGCAGTATTTT. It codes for CASSLLRGSTDTQYF.

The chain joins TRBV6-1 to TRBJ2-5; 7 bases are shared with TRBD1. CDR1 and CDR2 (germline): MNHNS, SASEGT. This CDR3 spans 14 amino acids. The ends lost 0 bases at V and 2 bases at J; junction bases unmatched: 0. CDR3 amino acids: CASSEAGQQETQYF. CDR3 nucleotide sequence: TGTGCCAGCAGTGAAGCGGGACAGCAAGAGACCCAGTACTTC.

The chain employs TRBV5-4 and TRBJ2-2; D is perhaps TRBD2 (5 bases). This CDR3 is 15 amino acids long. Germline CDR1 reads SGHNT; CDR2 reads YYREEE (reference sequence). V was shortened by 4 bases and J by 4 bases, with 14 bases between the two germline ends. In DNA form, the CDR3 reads TGTGCCAGCAGCCCCGTGGACTCGATCACCGGGGAGCTGTTTTTT. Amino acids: CASSPVDSITGELFF.

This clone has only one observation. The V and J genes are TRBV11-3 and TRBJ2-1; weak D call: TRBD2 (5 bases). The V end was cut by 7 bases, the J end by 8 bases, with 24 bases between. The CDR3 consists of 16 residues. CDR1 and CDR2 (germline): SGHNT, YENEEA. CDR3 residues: CASTQAGGALIYEQFF. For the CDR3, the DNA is TGTGCCAGCACCCAGGCCGGAGGTGCCCTAATATATGAGCAGTTCTTC.

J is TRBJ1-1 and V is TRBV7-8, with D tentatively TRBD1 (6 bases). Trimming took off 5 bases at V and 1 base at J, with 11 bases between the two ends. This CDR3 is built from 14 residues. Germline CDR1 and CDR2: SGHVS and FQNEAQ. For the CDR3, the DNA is TGTGCCAGCAGCATGACAGGACAGAACACTGAAGCTTTCTTT. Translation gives CASSMTGQNTEAFF.

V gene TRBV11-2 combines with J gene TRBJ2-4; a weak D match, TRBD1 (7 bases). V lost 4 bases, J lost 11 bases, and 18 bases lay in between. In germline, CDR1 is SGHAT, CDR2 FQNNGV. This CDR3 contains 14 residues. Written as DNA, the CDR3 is TGTGCCAGCAGCTCGGGGGACAGCTTTTGGGTTCAGTACTTC. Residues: CASSSGDSFWVQYF. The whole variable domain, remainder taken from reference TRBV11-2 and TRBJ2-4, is EAGVAQSPRYKIIEKRQSVAFWCNPISGHATLYWYQQILGQGPKLLIQFQNNGVVDDSQLPKDRFSAERLKGVDSTLKIQPAKLEDSAVYLCASSSGDSFWVQYFGAGTRLSVL.